This passage covers 5 T cell receptor beta chains from one sample sequenced in a study of shared clonotypes between healthy human individuals (dated by TCRdb to 2020 to 2022). Library preparation was by the immunoSEQ multiplex PCR assay. Not all clones reach the TCRdb copy of this immuneACCESS table, which keeps in-frame sequences only. Checked studies attribute under half of the gap to unresolved V genes and leave the rest unexplained. The sample table holds 850,000 to 1,200,000 clones, of which approximately 72% were seen once. The top ten hold approximately 1.5% of the sample. Sequences were obtained from memory CD4+ T cells sorted from blood. What the cell subset or site label conveys for this sample: CD45RA-negative fraction. The source of these receptors is a man younger than 35 in good health.

V gene TRBV7-2 combines with J gene TRBJ1-1; D is ambiguous. Germline assignment: CDR1 SGHTA and CDR2 FQGNSA. The CDR3 extends over 15 amino acids. V lost 0 bases, J lost 3 bases, and 11 bases lay in between. The CDR3 here is CASSLATGLHTEAFF. The CDR3, as DNA: TGTGCCAGCAGCTTAGCGACGGGCCTTCACACTGAAGCTTTCTTT.

Only one count was recorded for this clone. This sample also contains other DNA sequences that code for the same CDR3. The gene calls are TRBV30 and TRBJ2-5; no firm D call. TRBJ2-7 explains the end of the DNA better; the J call may be wrong. Germline loops: CDR1 GTSNPN, CDR2 SVGIG (reference sequence). The CDR3 spans 12 residues. CDR3 region: CAWSGLSYEQYF. The CDR3 region has the DNA TGTGCCTGGAGTGGGCTATCCTACGAGCAGTACTTC.

This chain connects TRBV18 to TRBJ2-7; a possible D gene is TRBD1 (6 bases). CDR1 and CDR2 (germline): KGHSH, LQKENI. V was pared by 6 bases and J by 2 bases, with 17 bases between. CDR3 length equals 15 residues. CDR3 coding DNA: TGTGCCAGCTCTCAGGGACAAGAATCTCCCTACGAGCAGTACTTC. Protein product: CASSQGQESPYEQYF.

V and J are TRBV7-3 and TRBJ1-1; 8 positions agree with TRBD1. The CDR3 has 14 residues. The germline V gene has CDR1 SGHTA and CDR2 FQGTGA. V was clipped by 5 bases and J by 5 bases; unmatched bases: 7. The CDR3 nucleotides read TGTGCCAGCAGCCCCCAGGGGGCGCAAACTGAAGCTTTCTTT. Protein sequence: CASSPQGAQTEAFF.

The CDR3 sequence: CASSLGLAGGEQYF. CDR3 sequence (DNA): TGCGCCAGCAGCTTGGGACTAGCGGGAGGCGAGCAGTACTTC. The rearrangement joins TRBV5-1 to TRBJ2-7; 13 bases agree with TRBD2. Germline V CDR1 and CDR2: SGHRS, YFSETQ. J was trimmed by 6 bases and V by 0 bases; bases with no gene match: 0. The CDR3 spans 14 residues.